The rows below give T cell receptor beta chains drawn from one sample of a study of T cell responses to AZD1222 COVID-19 vaccine. The repertoire was sequenced with immunoSEQ multiplex PCR; TCRdb's copy has only in-frame clones and lacks some. This table holds 150,000 to 200,000 clones, around 88% found once. The specimen comprised peripheral blood, sampled 28 days after the second AZD1222 dose. The receptors derive from an adult who received the AZD1222 COVID-19 vaccine. CDR3s include the opening cysteine and the closing phenylalanine or tryptophan. A D gene is named only where the DNA matches it firmly. Size is omitted from some rows. Given values are once, few, many or a class for expanded clones.

TRBV5-1	-	-	TRBJ2-2	TGCGCCAGCAGCGGCGTGAATCCGAACACCGGGGAGCTGTTTTTT	CASSGVNPNTGELFF
TRBV12-3/TRBV12-4	-	-	TRBJ2-2	TGTGCCAGCACGGCAGGGCTGGCCGGGGAGCTGTTTTTT	CASTAGLAGELFF
TRBV7-9	-	TRBD1	TRBJ1-3	TGTGCCAGCAGCTCCAGGGGGCTATACACCATATATTTT	CASSSRGLYTIYF
TRBV5-4	-	TRBD1	TRBJ2-5	TGTGCCAGCAGTCCCGCCGGACAGGGACAAGAGACCCAGTACTTC	CASSPAGQGQETQYF
TRBV18	-	-	TRBJ1-2	TGTGCCAGCTCACCAGGGATCTCGACCTCCTCAAACTATGGCTACACCTTC	CASSPGISTSSNYGYTF
TRBV9	-	TRBD1	TRBJ2-7	TGTGCCAGCAGCGTCGCCGGGACAGGGCTATACGAGCAGTACTTC	CASSVAGTGLYEQYF
TRBV6-6	-	-	TRBJ2-5	TGTGCCAGCAGTTCACCACCGGAGCAAGAGACCCAGTACTTC	CASSSPPEQETQYF
TRBV21-1	-	-	TRBJ2-7	TGTGCCAGCAGCAAAGAGAACAGCAGCTACGAGCAGTACTTC	CASSKENSSYEQYF
TRBV5-4	-	-	TRBJ2-1	TGTGCCAGCAGCCCCGGGACTGACTCCTACAATGAGCAGTTCTTC	CASSPGTDSYNEQFF
TRBV18	-	-	TRBJ2-3	TGTGCCAGCTCCGGGCCCCAGGGCGCGGGCACAGATACGCAGTATTTT	CASSGPQGAGTDTQYF
TRBV19	-	TRBD1	TRBJ2-7	TGTGCCAGTAGTTTAACAGGGGCAGGCGAGCAGTACTTC	CASSLTGAGEQYF
TRBV19	once	TRBD1	TRBJ1-1	TGTGCCAGTAGTACCGTAGGACAGGGAGATACTGAAGCTTTCTTT	CASSTVGQGDTEAFF
TRBV6-6	-	TRBD2	TRBJ2-7	TGTGCCAGCAGCGAAGGGCGGGGGAGAACCTACGAGCAGTACTTC	CASSEGRGRTYEQYF
TRBV21-1	-	-	TRBJ1-3	TGTGCCAGCAGCAAAAGACACTCTGGAAACACCATATATTTT	CASSKRHSGNTIYF
TRBV7-9	once	-	TRBJ2-5	TGTGCCAGCAGCTTAGTGAATAATGGGGGCGAGACCCAGTACTTC	CASSLVNNGGETQYF
TRBV7-2	-	-	TRBJ2-7	TGTGCCAGCAGCTCACTATACGAGCAGTACTTC	CASSSLYEQYF
TRBV6-2/TRBV6-3	-	TRBD1	TRBJ1-2	TGTGCCAGCAGCCTTTTCCGACAGGGGCCGATCTCAATTTCGAACCTGAACTATGGCTACACCTTC	CASSLFRQGPISISNLNYGYTF
TRBV6-2/TRBV6-3	-	TRBD1	TRBJ1-1	TGTGCCAGCAGCCAAGTACAGGGGACGGGTTTCTTT	CASSQVQGTGFF
TRBV5-1	-	-	TRBJ1-1	TGCGCCAGCAGTCGAGGGGTAGACACTGAAGCTTTCTTT	CASSRGVDTEAFF
TRBV11-3	-	-	TRBJ2-3	TGTGCCAGCAGCTTAGGGGTGACAGATACGCAGTATTTT	CASSLGVTDTQYF
TRBV29-1	-	-	TRBJ1-1	TGCAGCGTCCACACTTACACTGAAGCTTTCTTT	CSVHTYTEAFF
TRBV7-8	-	-	TRBJ1-2	TGTGCCAGCAGCTTAGATAAGAACAGGGGCTACACCTTC	CASSLDKNRGYTF
TRBV7-2	-	TRBD1	TRBJ1-1	TGTGCCAGCAGCTTAGCCGCAGGGGGCCTCGGGGCATACACTGAAGCTTTCTTT	CASSLAAGGLGAYTEAFF
TRBV7-3	-	-	TRBJ2-3	TGTGCCAGCAGCTTAGCAGATACGCAGTATTTT	CASSLADTQYF
TRBV12-3/TRBV12-4	-	-	TRBJ1-1	TGTGCCAGCAGATGGGGTAACACTGAAGCTTTCTTT	CASRWGNTEAFF
TRBV6-2/TRBV6-3	-	-	TRBJ2-5	TGTGCCAGCAGCGAAGAAGGAGGGACAGTAGAGACCCAGTACTTC	CASSEEGGTVETQYF